These 8 T cell receptor beta chains were all obtained from the same sample, sequenced in a study of Ad26.COV2.S vaccination and SARS-CoV-2 variants. Profiling relied on immunoSEQ multiplex PCR, and the TCRdb table lists in-frame clones only, not all of them. This sample yields around 450,000 clones, of which roughly 88% are seen a single time; approximately 4% belongs to the top ten. Treatment denoted: around 19 received Ad26.COV2.S at low or high dose, single or two shots; about 5 received placebo; per-sample allocation not given. The study sampled participants on day 63 after the first vaccine or placebo injection. The starting material was peripheral blood, obtained in a trial of Ad26.COV2.S vaccine versus placebo. All receptors come from a person aged 18 to 65 who received the Ad26.COV2.S COVID-19 vaccine or a placebo.

This clone has just one count. The chain joins TRBV5-1 to TRBJ1-6; no clear D gene. CDR3 length: 17 amino acids. Germline V gene sequence: CDR1 SGHRS, CDR2 YFSETQ. Trimming shortened V by 1 base and J by 8 bases, and 19 bases separated the two germline ends. The CDR3 coding sequence is TGCGCCAGCAGCTTGCGGGAACGAGGGAATTGGGATTCACCCCTCCACTTT. Translated: CASSLRERGNWDSPLHF.

This rearrangement joins TRBV19 to TRBJ1-4, with 8 bases that match TRBD1. CDR3 length equals 16 residues. Per the germline V gene, CDR1 is LNHDA and CDR2 is SQIVND (reference sequence). Trimming at V came to 5 bases and at J to 7 bases, leaving 12 bases not matched to a gene. CDR3 coding DNA: TGTGCCAGTAGTTCCAGGACAGGGTATCCTCGTGAAAAACTGTTTTTT. Amino acid sequence: CASSSRTGYPREKLFF.

This chain links TRBV18 with TRBJ1-3; TRBD1 might be the D (6 bases). Germline V gene data show CDR1 as KGHSH and CDR2 as LQKENI. This CDR3 spans 16 amino acids. Trimming took 0 bases from V and 3 from J, leaving 12 bases between them. The DNA for the CDR3 is TGTGCCAGCTCACCACCGTGGGCAGGGGATGGAAACACCATATATTTT. Translating it yields CASSPPWAGDGNTIYF.

Concerning this clone: This CDR3 is also generated by other DNA sequences in the sample. V usage is TRBV10-3 and J usage is TRBJ1-5; perhaps TRBD1 as D (6 bases). Germline CDR1 ENHRY, CDR2 SYGVKD. The CDR3 extends over 15 amino acids. With 0 bases removed from V and 2 bases from J, the gap between germline ends came to 8 bases. CDR3 region: CAISESRQGNQPQHF. The DNA for the CDR3 is TGTGCCATCAGTGAGTCTAGACAGGGCAATCAGCCCCAGCATTTT.

The CDR3 region is CATSDHRQGANNEQFF. The CDR3 nucleotides read TGTGCCACCAGTGACCACAGACAGGGGGCCAACAATGAGCAGTTCTTC. This rearrangement joins TRBV24-1 to TRBJ2-1; 10 nucleotides match TRBD1. J gave up 5 bases and V 4 bases, and 7 bases lay outside the gene matches. Germline CDR1 is KGHDR and CDR2 is SFDVKD. CDR3 length: 16 residues.

The chain couples TRBV18 to TRBJ2-5; perhaps D is TRBD1 or TRBD2 (6 bases each). Deletions cut 3 bases from V and 5 bases from J, with 13 bases between. Germline CDR1 reads KGHSH; CDR2 reads LQKENI. The CDR3 contains 14 residues. CDR3: CASSPGGNRETQYF. The CDR3 nucleotides read TGTGCCAGCTCACCGGGGGGCAACCGGGAGACCCAGTACTTC.

This chain uses TRBV24-1 with TRBJ2-1; 7 bases agree with TRBD2. This CDR3 has 16 amino acids. Germline V gene data show CDR1 as KGHDR and CDR2 as SFDVKD. J was trimmed by 7 bases and V by 4 bases; bases with no gene match: 12. The CDR3 loop is CATSEPTSGGRNEQFF. The CDR3, as DNA: TGTGCCACCAGTGAACCCACCTCGGGGGGAAGGAATGAGCAGTTCTTC.

J is TRBJ2-2 and V is TRBV7-9; D is ambiguous. The CDR3 length is 12 residues. V was trimmed by 5 bases and J by 1 base, leaving 2 bases between them. Germline CDR1 reads SEHNR; CDR2 reads FQNEAQ (reference sequence). The CDR3 loop reads CASSRNTGELFF. The DNA of the CDR3 is TGTGCCAGCAGCCGGAACACCGGGGAGCTGTTTTTT.